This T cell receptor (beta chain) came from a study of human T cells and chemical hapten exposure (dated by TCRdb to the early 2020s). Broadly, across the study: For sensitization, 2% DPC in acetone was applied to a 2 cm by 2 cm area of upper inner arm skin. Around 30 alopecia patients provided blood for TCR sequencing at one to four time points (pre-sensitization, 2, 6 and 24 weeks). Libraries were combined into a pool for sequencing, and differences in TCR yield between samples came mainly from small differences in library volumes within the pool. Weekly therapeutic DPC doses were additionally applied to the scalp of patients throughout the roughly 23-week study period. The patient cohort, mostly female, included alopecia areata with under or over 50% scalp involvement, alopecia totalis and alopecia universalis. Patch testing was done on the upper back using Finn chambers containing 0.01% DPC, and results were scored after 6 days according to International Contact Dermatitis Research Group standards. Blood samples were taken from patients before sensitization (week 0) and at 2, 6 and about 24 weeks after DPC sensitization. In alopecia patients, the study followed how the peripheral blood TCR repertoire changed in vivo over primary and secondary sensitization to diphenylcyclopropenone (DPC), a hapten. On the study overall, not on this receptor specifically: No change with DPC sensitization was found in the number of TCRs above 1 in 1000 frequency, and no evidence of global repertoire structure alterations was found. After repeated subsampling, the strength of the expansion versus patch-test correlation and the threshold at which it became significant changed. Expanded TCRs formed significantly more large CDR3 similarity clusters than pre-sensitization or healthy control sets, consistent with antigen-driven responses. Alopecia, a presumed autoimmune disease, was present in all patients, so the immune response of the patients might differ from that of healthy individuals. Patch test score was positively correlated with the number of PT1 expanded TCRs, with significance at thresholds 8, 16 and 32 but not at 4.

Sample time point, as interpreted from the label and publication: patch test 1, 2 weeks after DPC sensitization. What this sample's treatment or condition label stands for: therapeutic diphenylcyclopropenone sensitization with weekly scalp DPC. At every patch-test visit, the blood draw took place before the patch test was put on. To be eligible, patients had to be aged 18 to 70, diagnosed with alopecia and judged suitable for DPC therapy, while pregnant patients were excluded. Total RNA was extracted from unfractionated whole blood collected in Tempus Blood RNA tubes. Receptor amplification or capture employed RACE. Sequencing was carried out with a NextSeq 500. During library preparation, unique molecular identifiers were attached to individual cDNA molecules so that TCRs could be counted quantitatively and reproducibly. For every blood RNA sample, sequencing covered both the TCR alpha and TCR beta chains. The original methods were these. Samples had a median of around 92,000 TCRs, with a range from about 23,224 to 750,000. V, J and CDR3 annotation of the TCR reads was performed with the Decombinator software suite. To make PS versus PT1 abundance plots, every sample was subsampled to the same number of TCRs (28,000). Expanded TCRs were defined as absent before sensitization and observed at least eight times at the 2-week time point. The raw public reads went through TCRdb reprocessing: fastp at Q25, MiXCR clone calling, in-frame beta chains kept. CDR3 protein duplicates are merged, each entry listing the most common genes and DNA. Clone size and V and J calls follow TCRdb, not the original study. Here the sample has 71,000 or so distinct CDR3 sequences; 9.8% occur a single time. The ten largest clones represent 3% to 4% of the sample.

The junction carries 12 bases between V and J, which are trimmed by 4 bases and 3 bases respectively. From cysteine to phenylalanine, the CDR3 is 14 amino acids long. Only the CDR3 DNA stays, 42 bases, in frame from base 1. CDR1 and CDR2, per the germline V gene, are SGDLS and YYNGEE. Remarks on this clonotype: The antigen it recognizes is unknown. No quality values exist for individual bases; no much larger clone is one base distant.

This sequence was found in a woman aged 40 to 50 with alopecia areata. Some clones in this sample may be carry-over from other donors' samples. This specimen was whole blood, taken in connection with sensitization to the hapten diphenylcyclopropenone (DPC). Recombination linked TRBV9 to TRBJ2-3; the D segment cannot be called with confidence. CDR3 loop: CASSIRMRTDTQYF. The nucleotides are TGTGCCAGCAGCATACGTATGAGGACAGATACGCAGTATTTT.